The rows below give T cell receptor beta chains drawn from one sample of a study of T cells in localized non-small cell lung cancer. Clones were sequenced by immunoSEQ multiplex PCR, and TCRdb holds only the in-frame ones, with some missing. This table has 11,000 to 15,000 clones, approximately 83% appearing once. The sequencing here drew on peripheral blood, taken before any cancer treatment. The receptors originated from a female donor at least 60 years old with stage I squamous cell lung carcinoma. The CDR3 runs from the conserved cysteine through the conserved F or W. Fields, in order: V gene, clone size, J gene, D gene, CDR3 DNA, CDR3 protein. The D gene is left open where the match is weak. Only some rows state a clone size, as once, few, many or a class for expanded clones.

>TRBV5-1|-|TRBJ1-2|TRBD1
TGCGCCAGCAGCTCGGGACAGTGGGTTAACTATGGCTACACCTTC
CASSSGQWVNYGYTF
>TRBV2|-|TRBJ2-1|-
TGTGCCAGCAGTGAAGGACGGAGGGCCTACAATGAGCAGTTCTTC
CASSEGRRAYNEQFF
>TRBV13|-|TRBJ2-1|TRBD1
TGTGCCAGCAGCTCCGGGACAGGGTCCGATGAGCAGTTCTTC
CASSSGTGSDEQFF
>TRBV11-2|-|TRBJ2-7|-
TGTGCCAGCAGCTTCGAGCCCGGGAGCTACTACGAGCAGTACTTC
CASSFEPGSYYEQYF
>TRBV5-1|-|TRBJ1-3|TRBD1
TGCGCCAGCAGCCCCAGGGGGCCTGGAAACACCATATATTTT
CASSPRGPGNTIYF
>TRBV5-1|-|TRBJ2-5|TRBD2
TGCGCCAGCAGCCCACTAGCGGGGTTCCAAGAGACCCAGTACTTC
CASSPLAGFQETQYF
>TRBV11-2|-|TRBJ2-1|TRBD1
TGTGCCAGCAGCTTAGACAGGGACAGGGTTGTCGGGCAGTTCTTC
CASSLDRDRVVGQFF
>TRBV6-6|-|TRBJ1-1|-
TGTGCCAGCAGCACCGGGGGGGCGCCCACTGAAGCTTTCTTT
CASSTGGAPTEAFF
>TRBV13|-|TRBJ1-1|-
TGTGCCAGCAGCTTACAGGGGTCGAACACTGAAGCTTTCTTT
CASSLQGSNTEAFF
>TRBV5-1|-|TRBJ2-2|-
TGCGCCAGCAGCTTGATAGGGCTTCTCGGAGCCGGGGAGCTGTTTTTT
CASSLIGLLGAGELFF
>TRBV5-1|-|TRBJ2-3|-
TGCGCCAGCAGCCCCGCCGTGGGTGGGGGCACAGATACGCAGTATTTT
CASSPAVGGGTDTQYF
>TRBV6-4|-|TRBJ1-2|-
TGTGCCAGCAGTGAAGGGGAAACCCATGGCTACACCTTC
CASSEGETHGYTF
>TRBV7-2|few|TRBJ2-5|-
TGTGCCAGCAGCTTAGTGGGGATCCAAGAGACCCAGTACTTC
CASSLVGIQETQYF
>TRBV6-6|-|TRBJ2-3|-
TGTGCCAGCAGCTCAGGGGGTGGGGGGAGCACAGATACGCAGTATTTT
CASSSGGGGSTDTQYF
>TRBV10-2|once|TRBJ1-1|-
TGCGCCAGCAGTCTTACGGGGGGGAACACTGAAGCTTTCTTT
CASSLTGGNTEAFF
>TRBV19|-|TRBJ1-5|-
TGTGCCAGTAGTTCCGCGACAGGAGGGCAGCCCCAGCATTTT
CASSSATGGQPQHF
>TRBV25-1|-|TRBJ2-5|-
TGTGCCAGCAGTGAATCGGGCAGGGACCAAGAGACCCAGTACTTC
CASSESGRDQETQYF
>TRBV5-1|-|TRBJ1-1|-
TGCGCCAGCAGCTTGGTCAAGGGTGACACTGAAGCTTTCTTT
CASSLVKGDTEAFF
>TRBV10-3|-|TRBJ1-2|TRBD1
TGTGCCATCGGGGGACAGGAGCTCGCTCCTAACTATGGCTACACCTTC
CAIGGQELAPNYGYTF
>TRBV29-1|-|TRBJ1-2|-
TGCAGCGTTAGGGAGGTAAACTATGGCTACACCTTC
CSVREVNYGYTF
>TRBV7-3|-|TRBJ2-3|TRBD2
TGTGCCAGCAGCCCCCAGCGGGGGCTTCGCACAGATACGCAGTATTTT
CASSPQRGLRTDTQYF
>TRBV4-3|once|TRBJ1-2|-
TGCGCCAGCAGCCAAGTTGGGAACCACTATGGCTACACCTTC
CASSQVGNHYGYTF
>TRBV5-4|-|TRBJ1-6|-
TGTGCCAGCAGCTTGAGGGAGGTTTCGGCCGCCCTCCATTTT
CASSLREVSAALHF
>TRBV2|once|TRBJ2-5|-
TGTGCCAGCAGTACAGGGTTAGAGACCCAGTACTTC
CASSTGLETQYF
>TRBV18|-|TRBJ2-7|-
TGTGCCAGCTCACCACCGATAGGGGCTTCCTACGAGCAGTACTTC
CASSPPIGASYEQYF
>TRBV18|-|TRBJ2-2|-
TGTGCCAGCTCCCCGTGGTCTACCGGGGAGCTGTTTTTT
CASSPWSTGELFF
>TRBV5-1|-|TRBJ1-6|-
TGCGCCAGCAGCTTGGCCGGGGGGGACTCCTATAATTCACCCCTCCACTTT
CASSLAGGDSYNSPLHF
>TRBV5-6|-|TRBJ1-2|-
TGTGCCAGCAGCTATACTTATGGGGGCTACACCTTC
CASSYTYGGYTF
>TRBV7-4|-|TRBJ1-1|-
TGTGCCAGCAGGTTGGGAGGGGGATCAAGGGAAACTGAAGCTTTCTTT
CASRLGGGSRETEAFF
>TRBV30|-|TRBJ1-5|TRBD1
TGTGCCTGGGACAGCCAGGGGGCTCAGCCCCAGCATTTT
CAWDSQGAQPQHF
>TRBV7-9|-|TRBJ2-7|-
TGTGCCAGCAGCCCTGAGGGCAGGGCCGAGCAGTACTTC
CASSPEGRAEQYF
>TRBV5-1|once|TRBJ2-5|-
TGCGCCAGCAGCTTGTCGGAGACCCAGTACTTC
CASSLSETQYF
>TRBV11-2|once|TRBJ2-2|-
TGTGCCAGCGTTAGCAGGACCGGGGAGCTGTTTTTT
CASVSRTGELFF
>TRBV11-3|-|TRBJ1-6|-
TGTGCCAGCAGCTTAGATGTGGTCGGGTACTCACCCCTCCACTTT
CASSLDVVGYSPLHF
>TRBV5-8|-|TRBJ2-5|-
TGTGCCAGCAGCCCCGGGGCCGGATGGACCCAGTACTTC
CASSPGAGWTQYF
>TRBV7-2|-|TRBJ2-3|-
TGTGCCAGCAGCTTAGTTAGCGGTCGCACAGATACGCAGTATTTT
CASSLVSGRTDTQYF
>TRBV30|-|TRBJ1-5|-
TGTGCCTGGAGTGCCCGGGACGGCTATAGCAATCAGCCCCAGCATTTT
CAWSARDGYSNQPQHF
>TRBV9|once|TRBJ1-1|TRBD1
TGTGCCAGCAGCGAAACGGACAGGTCCTTTTCCGTGAACACTGAAGCTTTCTTT
CASSETDRSFSVNTEAFF
>TRBV27|-|TRBJ1-2|TRBD1
TGTGCCAGCAGTTTAGGGTGGGGCCAGGGGGCCGGTGGCTACACCTTC
CASSLGWGQGAGGYTF
>TRBV7-9|-|TRBJ1-1|-
TGTGCCAGCAGCTTGTGGGCAGGGCGGAAAGGCGGGAAGAACACTGAAGCTTTCTTT
CASSLWAGRKGGKNTEAFF
>TRBV29-1|-|TRBJ1-1|-
TGCAGCGCGGACCTCGGGGGCACTGAAGCTTTCTTT
CSADLGGTEAFF
>TRBV28|few|TRBJ2-7|-
TGTGCCAGCACCTCCTGGACGGGGAGCTCCTACGAGCAGTACTTC
CASTSWTGSSYEQYF
>TRBV27|few|TRBJ1-5|-
TGTGCCAGCAACCAAAGAGGGGGCAATCAGCCCCAGCATTTT
CASNQRGGNQPQHF
>TRBV13|once|TRBJ1-2|-
TGTGCCAGCAGCCCTTCTAAGAAGTCCCTGGTGCATGGCTACACCTTC
CASSPSKKSLVHGYTF
>TRBV12-5|-|TRBJ1-4|-
TGTGCTAGTGGTTTGGAGGGAGGGGTAAAACTGTTTTTT
CASGLEGGVKLFF
>TRBV15|-|TRBJ1-1|TRBD1
TGTGCCACCAGCGGGGGACAGGGGTTTTACACTGAAGCTTTCTTT
CATSGGQGFYTEAFF
>TRBV20-1|-|TRBJ2-5|-
TGCAGTGCTAGAGATCAAAAGACCCAGTACTTC
CSARDQKTQYF
>TRBV6-6|-|TRBJ1-1|-
TGTGCCAGCGGCCGACAGGAAGGGAACACTGAAGCTTTCTTT
CASGRQEGNTEAFF
>TRBV11-2|-|TRBJ2-1|TRBD2
TGTGCCAGCAGCTTTAGCGGGGGGGGCTACAATGAGCAGTTCTTC
CASSFSGGGYNEQFF
>TRBV10-1|-|TRBJ1-1|TRBD1
TGCGCCAGCAGGGACAGGGAAGGGAACACTGAAGCTTTCTTT
CASRDREGNTEAFF
>TRBV5-1|-|TRBJ2-5|-
TGCGCCAGCCACCTGCCCGCAAGTTATGAGACCCAGTACTTC
CASHLPASYETQYF
>TRBV14|few|TRBJ1-1|-
TGTGCCAGCAGCCCCTACAGGAGATCTGAAGCTTTCTTT
CASSPYRRSEAFF